The 12 T cell receptor beta chains below come from one sample, sequenced in a study of post-analysis software for immune sequencing data. Overall study findings and caveats: Controls showed lower frequencies than patients for roughly 5 TRBV segments, and TRBV5-6, TRBV5-1 and TRBV20-1 were among these.

Antigens for these TCRs are unknown. Unique molecular identifiers were present in the TCR beta cDNA libraries. Each CDR3 protein gets one entry after TCRdb re-called the PCR reads with MiXCR. The table shows fewer than 850,000 distinct CDR3 sequences, with roughly 27% occurring only once. Specimen: blood. All receptors derive from a girl aged 5 to 17 with multiple sclerosis.

The V call is TRBV19, the J call TRBJ2-1; 10 positions agree with TRBD2. The CDR3 contains 16 residues. Looked up from germline, CDR1 is LNHDA and CDR2 is SQIVND (reference sequence). V shed 2 bases and J 5 bases; nucleotides not matched to a gene: 6. The DNA for the CDR3 is TGTGCCAGTAGTATATTCGGAGCGGGAGGGAACAATGAGCAGTTCTTC. Its protein product is CASSIFGAGGNNEQFF. Filled out from reference TRBV19 and TRBJ2-1, the complete variable domain reads DGGITQSPKYLFRKEGQNVTLSCEQNLNHDAMYWYRQDPGQGLRLIYYSQIVNDFQKGDIAEGYSVSREKKESFPLTVTSAQKNPTAFYLCASSIFGAGGNNEQFFGPGTRLTVL.

The genes are TRBV28 and TRBJ2-3, with D perhaps TRBD2 (6 bases). V was clipped by 8 bases and J by 10 bases, with 22 bases between them. Germline values: CDR1 MDHEN, CDR2 SYDVKM. The CDR3 totals 14 residues. CDR3 sequence reads: CASRRGGESYAQYF. The CDR3 DNA is TGTGCCAGCCGACGGGGAGGTGAGAGTTATGCGCAGTATTTT.

This clonotype was recorded a few times. The chain uses TRBV6-2 or TRBV6-3 and TRBJ1-5, with TRBD1 matching over 11 bases. This CDR3 is built from 14 residues. Looked up from germline, CDR1 is MNHEY and CDR2 is SVGEGT. With V trimmed by 6 bases and J by 7 bases, 5 bases remained unmatched. CDR3 coding DNA: TGTGCCAGCAGCGAGGACAGGGGGCAACAGCCCCAGCATTTT. Its translation: CASSEDRGQQPQHF.

The table lists this clonotype with many counts. This chain links TRBV20-1 with TRBJ1-2, with D unresolved. CDR3 length: 13 amino acids. The V end was cut by 5 bases, the J end by 7 bases, with 17 bases between. CDR1 DFQATT and CDR2 SNEGSKA come from the germline V gene (reference sequence). The CDR3 bases are TGCAGTGCTCCCAACCTCTACACGGCTGGCTACACCTTC. Its protein is CSAPNLYTAGYTF.

The chain employs TRBV6-5 and TRBJ1-2; TRBD1 agrees at 12 bases. Germline assignment: CDR1 MNHEY and CDR2 SVGAGI. The V gene end was trimmed by 6 bases and the J gene end by 4 bases; junction bases not matched to a gene: 6. This CDR3 comprises 15 residues. CDR3: CASRGTGGFGYGYTF. CDR3 DNA: TGTGCCAGCAGGGGGACAGGGGGCTTCGGCTATGGCTACACCTTC.

This clonotype was observed a handful of times. The J gene is TRBJ2-1, the V gene TRBV13; 8 nucleotides agree with TRBD2. The junction had 4 bases not matched to a gene; V was cut back by 3 bases and J by 6 bases. This CDR3 is built from 14 residues. Germline CDR1 is PRHDT and CDR2 is FYEKMQ (reference sequence). CDR3: CASSFGGASNEQFF. The CDR3 DNA reads as TGTGCCAGCAGCTTCGGGGGGGCAAGCAATGAGCAGTTCTTC.

The chain joins TRBV29-1 to TRBJ1-5; the D is unclear. The CDR3 spans 13 residues. V was cut by 2 bases and J by 3 bases, with 8 bases left in between. Germline-derived CDR1 and CDR2 are SQVTM and ANQGSEA. CDR3 amino acids: CSVESEPNQPQHF. In DNA, the CDR3 is TGCAGCGTTGAATCGGAACCCAATCAGCCCCAGCATTTT.

The genes are TRBV5-5 and TRBJ2-3; tentatively, D is TRBD1 (5 bases). The germline V gene encodes CDR1 SGHKS and CDR2 YYEKEE (reference sequence). Trimming removed 0 bases at V and 0 bases at J, with 8 bases between. The CDR3 consists of 15 residues. The CDR3 DNA reads TGTGCCAGCAGCTTGGAAGGGGTTAGCACAGATACGCAGTATTTT. This gives the protein CASSLEGVSTDTQYF.

The chain has TRBV9 and TRBJ2-1; 15 positions agree with TRBD2. Losses at the gene ends were 4 bases for V and 8 bases for J; bases not matched to a gene: 7. The CDR3 is made up of 16 amino acids. Germline CDR1 and CDR2: SGDLS and YYNGEE. Written as DNA, the CDR3 is TGTGCCAGCAGCCCCGGACTAGCGGGAGGGCTGGATGAGCAGTTCTTC. It encodes CASSPGLAGGLDEQFF.

There are a few counts of this clonotype. The gene calls are TRBV11-2 and TRBJ2-7; a weak D match, TRBD2 (5 bases). There are 14 residues in the CDR3. Germline lookup yields CDR1 SGHAT and CDR2 FQNNGV. V was cut by 3 bases and J by 7 bases, with 16 bases left in between. The chain's CDR3 is CASSFFRTSGEQYF. The CDR3 DNA is TGTGCCAGCAGCTTTTTTCGGACCTCGGGGGAGCAGTACTTC.

The rearrangement uses TRBV12-3 or TRBV12-4 and TRBJ1-5, with unresolved D. This CDR3 is 14 amino acids long. Deletions cut 4 bases from V and 3 bases from J, with 10 bases between. CDR3 protein: CASSSDGDNQPQHF. The DNA of the CDR3 is TGTGCCAGCAGTTCTGACGGAGACAATCAGCCCCAGCATTTT.

This clonotype appeared many times. The V call is TRBV24-1, the J call TRBJ2-3; a weak D match, TRBD1 (7 bases). The CDR3 is 16 amino acids. The V gene's germline CDR1 is KGHDR and CDR2 SFDVKD. With 4 bases removed from V and 6 bases from J, the gap between germline ends came to 19 bases. In nucleotides, the CDR3 is TGTGCCACCAGTGAGAGCCGACAGGGACTGCGGGATACGCAGTATTTT. Translated, it gives CATSESRQGLRDTQYF.